This T cell receptor beta chain originates from a study of T-cell memory formation after mild COVID-19. General study findings and limits: CD4+ bias marked clones expanding day 15 to 37, unlike balanced contracting clones. The pre-infection memory compartment contained some responding clones, suggesting cross-reactive memory joined. Contracting CD4+ clones lay largely in CM and EM, with CD8+ ones residing in EMRA.

The CDR3 spans 14 residues. V gave up 1 base and J gave up 1 base, with 7 bases separating them. CDR1 is SEHNR, CDR2 FQNEAQ, per germline (reference sequence). Only a few counts were recorded for this clonotype. The antigen is not known. TCRdb reprocessed the 5' RACE reads with MiXCR, giving one entry per CDR3 protein. Here the sample spans 55,000 to 75,000 distinct CDR3 sequences, about a quarter being singletons. The sample comprised PBMCs or a T cell subset sorted from them (not recorded which). This sequence originates from a man aged 18 to 29 who had mild COVID-19 (a few samples of this study predate the infection). Cell type and time point are not known. The V gene is TRBV7-9, the J gene TRBJ2-5; D ambiguous. The CDR3 loop reads CASSLVGTQETQYF. CDR3 DNA sequence: TGTGCCAGCAGCTTAGTTGGCACCCAAGAGACCCAGTACTTC.